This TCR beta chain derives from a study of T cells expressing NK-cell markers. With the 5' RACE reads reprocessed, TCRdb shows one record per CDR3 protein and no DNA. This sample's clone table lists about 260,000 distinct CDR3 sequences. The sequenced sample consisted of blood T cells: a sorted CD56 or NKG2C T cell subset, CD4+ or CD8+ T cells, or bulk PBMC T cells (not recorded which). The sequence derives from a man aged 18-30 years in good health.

The CDR3: CASSLNRRPIVGELFF. The gene calls are TRBV11-2 and TRBJ2-2; the D call from TCRdb, TRBD1, cannot be confirmed without DNA. The CDR3 totals 16 residues. The V gene's germline CDR1 is SGHAT and CDR2 FQNNGV. Together with reference TRBV11-2 and TRBJ2-2, the CDR3 gives the full variable domain: EAGVAQSPRYKIIEKRQSVAFWCNPISGHATLYWYQQILGQGPKLLIQFQNNGVVDDSQLPKDRFSAERLKGVDSTLKIQPAKLEDSAVYLCASSLNRRPIVGELFFGEGSRLTVL.